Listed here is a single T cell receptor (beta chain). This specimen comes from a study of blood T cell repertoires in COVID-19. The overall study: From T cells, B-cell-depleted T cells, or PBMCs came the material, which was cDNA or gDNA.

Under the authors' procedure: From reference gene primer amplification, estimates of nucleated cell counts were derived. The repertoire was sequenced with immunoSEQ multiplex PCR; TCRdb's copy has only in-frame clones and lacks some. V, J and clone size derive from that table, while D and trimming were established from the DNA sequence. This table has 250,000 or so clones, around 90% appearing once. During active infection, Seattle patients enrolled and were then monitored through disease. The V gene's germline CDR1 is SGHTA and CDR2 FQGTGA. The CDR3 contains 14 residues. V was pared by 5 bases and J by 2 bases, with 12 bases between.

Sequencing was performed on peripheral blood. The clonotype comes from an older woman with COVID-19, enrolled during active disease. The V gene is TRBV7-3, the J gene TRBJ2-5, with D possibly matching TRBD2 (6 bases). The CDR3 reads CASSPGGIQETQYF. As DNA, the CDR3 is TGTGCCAGCAGCCCGGGCGGGATTCAAGAGACCCAGTACTTC.